This TCR beta chain was sequenced during a study of T-cell memory formation after mild COVID-19. Across the whole study: Largely donor-specific sequence clusters came from a couple of donors.

Study results and caveats: Pre-infection memory showed some responding clones, and this suggested that cross-reactive memory joined.

Using constant-segment primers, 5'RACE produced TCR alpha and TCR beta cDNA libraries carrying sample barcodes and UMIs. Via MiXCR, TCRdb re-called the 5' RACE reads, giving one row per CDR3 protein. The sample consists of roughly 280,000 distinct CDR3 sequences, around 8% of them appearing once. The ends were cut back, 1 base at V and 1 base at J, with 10 bases in the middle. Germline V lookup: CDR1 LGHNA, CDR2 YNFKEQ. The CDR3 spans 16 residues. With regard to this clonotype: The antigen remains undetermined.

The chain recombines TRBV4-2 with TRBJ1-4; D is undetermined. The sequence was collected from a young man who had mild COVID-19 (a few samples of this study predate the infection). Cell type and time point are not known. Sequenced: PBMCs or a T cell subset sorted from them (not recorded which). CDR3 amino acids: CASSQVLAGTNEKLFF. For the CDR3, the DNA is TGTGCCAGCAGCCAAGTTTTGGCGGGAACTAATGAAAAACTGTTTTTT.